This T cell receptor (beta chain) came from a study of blood T cells in healthy people across ages. They isolated at least 6 million PBMCs from each sample. The use of a sample-barcoded 5' primer and a J-beta primer mix characterized a second PCR of roughly 6 to 12 cycles. TCRdb re-called the 5' RACE reads through MiXCR, storing one row per CDR3 protein. This sample yields about 800,000 distinct CDR3 sequences, of which 20% to 25% are seen a single time; approximately 4% belongs to the top ten. This clonotype was observed a handful of times. Germline V gene lookup returns CDR1 SQVTM and CDR2 ANQGSEA. The CDR3 length is 14 residues. Deletions cut 3 bases from V and 1 base from J, with 9 bases between. These data also formed part of another study, on T cells of mothers and their children. From that study: RNA that had been extracted went wholly into cDNA synthesis, at around 1.6 ug per 15 ul.

Sequences were obtained from blood. The J gene is TRBJ2-2, the V gene TRBV29-1, with D possibly matching TRBD1 (6 bases). The sequence derives from a boy under 18 in good health. CDR3: CSVEGAWNTGELFF. As DNA, the CDR3 is TGCAGCGTTGAGGGGGCGTGGAACACCGGGGAGCTGTTTTTT.